This T cell receptor (beta chain) came from a study of T cells after yellow fever vaccination. The germline V gene encodes CDR1 DFQATT and CDR2 SNEGSKA (reference sequence). This CDR3 comprises 13 residues. V was trimmed by 6 bases and J by 6 bases, leaving 14 bases between them. TCRdb called the 5' RACE reads again in MiXCR, with one record for every CDR3 protein. The repertoire holds 250,000 to 350,000 distinct CDR3 sequences, with about 6.9% as singletons. The starting material was PBMCs, obtained 35 to 50 days after the first yellow fever vaccination. The V gene is TRBV20-1, the J gene TRBJ2-2; perhaps D is TRBD1 or TRBD2 (5 bases each). This receptor was obtained from a man between 18 and 35 years old who received the YFV17D yellow fever vaccine. CDR3 region: CSARKGTAGELFF. As DNA, the CDR3 is TGCAGTGCCCGAAAAGGGACGGCCGGGGAGCTGTTTTTT.